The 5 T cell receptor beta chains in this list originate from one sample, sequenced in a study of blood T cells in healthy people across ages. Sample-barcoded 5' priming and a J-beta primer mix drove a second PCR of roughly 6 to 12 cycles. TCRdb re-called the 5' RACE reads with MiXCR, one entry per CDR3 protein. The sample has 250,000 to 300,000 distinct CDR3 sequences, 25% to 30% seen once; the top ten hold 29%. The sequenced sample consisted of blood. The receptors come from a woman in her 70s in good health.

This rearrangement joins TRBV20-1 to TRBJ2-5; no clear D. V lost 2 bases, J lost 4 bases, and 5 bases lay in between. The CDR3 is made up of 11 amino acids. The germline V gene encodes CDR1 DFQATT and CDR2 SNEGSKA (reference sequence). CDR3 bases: TGCAGTGCTAGAATCGGAGAGACCCAGTACTTC. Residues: CSARIGETQYF.

The CDR3: CASSPGDRETQYF. The CDR3 DNA sequence: TGTGCCAGCAGTCCAGGGGATCGAGAGACCCAGTACTTC. This chain uses TRBV12-3 or TRBV12-4 with TRBJ2-5; maybe TRBD1 (6 bases). Trimming cost V 5 bases and J 4 bases, with 11 bases left between them. The CDR3 is made up of 13 amino acids.

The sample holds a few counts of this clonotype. This chain's CDR3 is CSVGGFRIRPRWVYEQYF. CDR3 DNA sequence: TGCAGCGTTGGTGGATTTAGAATTCGGCCCCGCTGGGTCTACGAGCAGTACTTC. The chain has TRBV29-1 and TRBJ2-7; D remains unclear. V was trimmed by 4 bases and J by 3 bases, leaving 28 bases between them. Per germline, CDR1 SQVTM and CDR2 ANQGSEA. The CDR3 spans 18 residues.

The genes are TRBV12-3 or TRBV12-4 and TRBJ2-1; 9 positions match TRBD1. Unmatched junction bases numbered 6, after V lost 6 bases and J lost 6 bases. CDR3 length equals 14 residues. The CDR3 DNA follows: TGTGCCAGCAGCCGACAGGGGGAATTCAATGAGCAGTTCTTC. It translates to CASSRQGEFNEQFF.

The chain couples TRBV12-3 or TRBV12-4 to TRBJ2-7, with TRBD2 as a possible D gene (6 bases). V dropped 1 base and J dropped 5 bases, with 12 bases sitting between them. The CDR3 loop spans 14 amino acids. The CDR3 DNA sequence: TGTGCCAGCAGTTTAGAACTAGCCCTGGACGAGCAGTACTTC. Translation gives CASSLELALDEQYF.